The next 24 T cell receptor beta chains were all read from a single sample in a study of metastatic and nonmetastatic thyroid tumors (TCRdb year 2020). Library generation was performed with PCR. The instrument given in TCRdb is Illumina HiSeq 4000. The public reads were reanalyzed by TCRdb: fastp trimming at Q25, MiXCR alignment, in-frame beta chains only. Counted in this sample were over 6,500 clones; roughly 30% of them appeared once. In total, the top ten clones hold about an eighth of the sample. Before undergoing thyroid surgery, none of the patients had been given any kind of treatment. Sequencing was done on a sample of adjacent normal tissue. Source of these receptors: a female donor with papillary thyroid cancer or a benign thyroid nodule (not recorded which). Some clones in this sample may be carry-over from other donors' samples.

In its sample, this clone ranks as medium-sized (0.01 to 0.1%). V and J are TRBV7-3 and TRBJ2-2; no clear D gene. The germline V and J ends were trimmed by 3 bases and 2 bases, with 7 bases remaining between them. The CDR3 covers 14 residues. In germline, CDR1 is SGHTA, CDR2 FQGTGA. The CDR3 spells CASSLSYNTGELFF. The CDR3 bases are TGTGCCAGCAGCTTGTCCTATAACACCGGGGAGCTGTTTTTT.

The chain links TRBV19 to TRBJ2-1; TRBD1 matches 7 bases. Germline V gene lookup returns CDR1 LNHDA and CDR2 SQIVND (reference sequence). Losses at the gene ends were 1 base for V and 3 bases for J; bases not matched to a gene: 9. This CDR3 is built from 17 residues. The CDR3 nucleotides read TGTGCCAGTAGTATAGGGAGAGGGGGCATTTTCTACAATGAGCAGTTCTTC. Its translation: CASSIGRGGIFYNEQFF.

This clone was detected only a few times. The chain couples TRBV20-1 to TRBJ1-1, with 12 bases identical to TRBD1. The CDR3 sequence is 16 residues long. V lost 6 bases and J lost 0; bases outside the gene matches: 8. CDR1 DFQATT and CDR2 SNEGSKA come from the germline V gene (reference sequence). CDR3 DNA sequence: TGCAGTGCCCTTCCCCGGGACAGGGGGCTGAACACTGAAGCTTTCTTT. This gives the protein CSALPRDRGLNTEAFF.

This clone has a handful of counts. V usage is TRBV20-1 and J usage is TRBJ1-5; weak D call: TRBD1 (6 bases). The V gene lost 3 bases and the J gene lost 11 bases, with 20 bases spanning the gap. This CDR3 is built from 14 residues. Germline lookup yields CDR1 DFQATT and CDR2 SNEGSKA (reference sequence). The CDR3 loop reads CSASLDSGPGTQHF. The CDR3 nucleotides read TGCAGTGCTAGTCTGGACAGCGGCCCGGGGACCCAGCATTTT.

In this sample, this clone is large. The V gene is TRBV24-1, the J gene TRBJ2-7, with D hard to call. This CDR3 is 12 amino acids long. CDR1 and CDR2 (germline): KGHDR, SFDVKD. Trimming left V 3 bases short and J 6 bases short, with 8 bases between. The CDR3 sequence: CATSDATFEQYF. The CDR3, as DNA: TGTGCCACCAGTGATGCGACGTTCGAGCAGTACTTC.

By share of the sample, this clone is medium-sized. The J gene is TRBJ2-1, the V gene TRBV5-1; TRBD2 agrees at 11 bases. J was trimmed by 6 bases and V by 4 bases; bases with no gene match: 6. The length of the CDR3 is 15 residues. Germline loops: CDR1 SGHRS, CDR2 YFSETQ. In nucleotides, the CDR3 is TGCGCCAGCAGCGTGACTAGCGGGGATTCCAATGAGCAGTTCTTC. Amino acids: CASSVTSGDSNEQFF.

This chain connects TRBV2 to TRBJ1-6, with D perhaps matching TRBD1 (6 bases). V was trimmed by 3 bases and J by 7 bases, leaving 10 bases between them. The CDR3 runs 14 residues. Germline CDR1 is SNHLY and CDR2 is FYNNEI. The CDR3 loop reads CASSDRGRNSPLHF. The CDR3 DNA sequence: TGTGCCAGCAGTGACAGGGGTCGGAATTCACCCCTCCACTTT.

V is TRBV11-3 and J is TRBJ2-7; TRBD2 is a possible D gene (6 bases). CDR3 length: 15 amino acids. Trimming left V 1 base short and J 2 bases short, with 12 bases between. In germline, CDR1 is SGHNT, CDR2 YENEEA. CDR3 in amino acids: CASSLGRGSAYEQYF. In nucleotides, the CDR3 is TGTGCCAGCAGCTTAGGACGGGGGTCGGCCTACGAGCAGTACTTC.

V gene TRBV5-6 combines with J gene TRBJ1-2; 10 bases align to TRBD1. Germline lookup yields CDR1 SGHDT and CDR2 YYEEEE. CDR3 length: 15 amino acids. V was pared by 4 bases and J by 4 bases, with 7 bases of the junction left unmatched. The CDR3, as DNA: TGTGCCAGCAGCGGGGGGACAGGGGCGACCTATGGCTACACCTTC. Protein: CASSGGTGATYGYTF. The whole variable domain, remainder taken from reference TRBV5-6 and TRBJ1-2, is DAGVTQSPTHLIKTRGQQVTLRCSPKSGHDTVSWYQQALGQGPQFIFQYYEEEERQRGNFPDRFSGHQFPNYSSELNVNALLLGDSALYLCASSGGTGATYGYTFGSGTRLTVV.

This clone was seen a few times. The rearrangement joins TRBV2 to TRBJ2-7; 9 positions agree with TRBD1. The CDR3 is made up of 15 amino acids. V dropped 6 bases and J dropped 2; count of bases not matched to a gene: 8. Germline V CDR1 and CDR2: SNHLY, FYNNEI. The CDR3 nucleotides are TGTGCCAGCAGGAAGGCCGGGACAGGGACCTACGAGCAGTACTTC. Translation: CASRKAGTGTYEQYF.

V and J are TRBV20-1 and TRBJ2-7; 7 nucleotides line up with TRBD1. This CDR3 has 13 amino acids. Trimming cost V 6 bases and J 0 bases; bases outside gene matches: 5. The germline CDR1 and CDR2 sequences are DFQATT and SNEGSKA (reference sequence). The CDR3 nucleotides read TGCAGTGCCTGGGACAGCTTCTCCTACGAGCAGTACTTC. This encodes CSAWDSFSYEQYF.

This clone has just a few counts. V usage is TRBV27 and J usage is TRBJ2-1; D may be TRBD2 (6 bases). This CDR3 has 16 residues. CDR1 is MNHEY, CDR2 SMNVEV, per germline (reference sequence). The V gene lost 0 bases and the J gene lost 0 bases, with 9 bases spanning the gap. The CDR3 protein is CASSLSSGGSYNEQFF. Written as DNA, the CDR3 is TGTGCCAGCAGTTTATCGTCCGGGGGCTCCTACAATGAGCAGTTCTTC.

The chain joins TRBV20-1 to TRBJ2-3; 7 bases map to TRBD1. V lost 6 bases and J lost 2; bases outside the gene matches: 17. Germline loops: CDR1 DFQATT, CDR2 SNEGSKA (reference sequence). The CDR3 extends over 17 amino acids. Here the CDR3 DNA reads TGCAGTGCCGACCTACTCCGGGACAGCACCACCACAGATACGCAGTATTTT. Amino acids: CSADLLRDSTTTDTQYF.

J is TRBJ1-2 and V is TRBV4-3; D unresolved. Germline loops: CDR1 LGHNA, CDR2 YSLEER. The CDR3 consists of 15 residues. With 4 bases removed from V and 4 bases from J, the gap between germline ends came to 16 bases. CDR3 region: CASSLGGGSSYGYTF. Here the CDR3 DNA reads TGCGCCAGCAGCCTCGGTGGTGGTTCCAGCTATGGCTACACCTTC.

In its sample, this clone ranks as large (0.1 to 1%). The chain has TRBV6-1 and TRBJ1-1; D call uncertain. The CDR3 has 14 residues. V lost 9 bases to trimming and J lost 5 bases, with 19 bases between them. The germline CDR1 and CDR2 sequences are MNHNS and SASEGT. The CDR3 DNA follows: TGTGCCAGTCGCCGGTTAGGGTTAAGGACTGAAGCTTTCTTT. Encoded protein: CASRRLGLRTEAFF.

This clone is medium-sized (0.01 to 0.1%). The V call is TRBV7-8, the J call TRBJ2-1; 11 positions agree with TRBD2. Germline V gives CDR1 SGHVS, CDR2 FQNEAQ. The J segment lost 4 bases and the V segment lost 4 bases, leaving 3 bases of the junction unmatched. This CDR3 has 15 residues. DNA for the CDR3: TGTGCCAGCAGCTCTGGGACTAGCGGATACAATGAGCAGTTCTTC. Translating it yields CASSSGTSGYNEQFF. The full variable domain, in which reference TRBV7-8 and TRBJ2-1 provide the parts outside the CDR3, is GAGVSQSPRYKVAKRGQDVALRCDPISGHVSLFWYQQALGQGPEFLTYFQNEAQLDKSGLPSDRFFAERPEGSVSTLKIQRTQQEDSAVYLCASSSGTSGYNEQFFGPGTRLTVL.

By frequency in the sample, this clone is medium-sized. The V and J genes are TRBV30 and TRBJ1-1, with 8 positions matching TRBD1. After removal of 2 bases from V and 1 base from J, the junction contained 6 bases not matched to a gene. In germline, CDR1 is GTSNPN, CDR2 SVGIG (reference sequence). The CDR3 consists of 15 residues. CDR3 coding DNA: TGTGCCTGGAGTAGGGGACAGGCACCGAACACTGAAGCTTTCTTT. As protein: CAWSRGQAPNTEAFF.

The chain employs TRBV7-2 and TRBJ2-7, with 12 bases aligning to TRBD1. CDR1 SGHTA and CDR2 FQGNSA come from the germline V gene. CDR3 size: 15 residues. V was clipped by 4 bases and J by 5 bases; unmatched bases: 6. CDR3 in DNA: TGTGCCAGCAGCTGGGACAGGGGGCAAGGGGACGAGCAGTACTTC. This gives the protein CASSWDRGQGDEQYF.

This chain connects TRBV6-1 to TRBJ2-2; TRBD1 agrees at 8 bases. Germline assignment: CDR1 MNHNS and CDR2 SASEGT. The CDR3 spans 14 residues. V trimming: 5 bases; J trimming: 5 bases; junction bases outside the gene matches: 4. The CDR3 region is CASSRDRLTGELFF. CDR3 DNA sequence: TGTGCCAGCAGTAGGGACAGGTTGACCGGGGAGCTGTTTTTT.

This CDR3 reads CASSLTTDYEQYF. The DNA for the CDR3 is TGTGCCAGCAGCTTAACCACAGACTACGAGCAGTACTTC. This chain links TRBV11-1 with TRBJ2-7; D is undetermined. The germline CDR1 and CDR2 sequences are SGHAT and FQDESV (reference sequence). V shed 2 bases and J shed 3 bases, with 8 bases lying between them. The CDR3 consists of 13 residues.

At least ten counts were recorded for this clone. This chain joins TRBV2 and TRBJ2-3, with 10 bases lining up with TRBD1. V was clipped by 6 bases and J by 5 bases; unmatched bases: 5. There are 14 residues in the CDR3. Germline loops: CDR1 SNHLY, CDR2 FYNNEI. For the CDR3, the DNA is TGTGCCAGCAGGGACGGACAGGGGGTAGATACGCAGTATTTT. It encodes CASRDGQGVDTQYF.

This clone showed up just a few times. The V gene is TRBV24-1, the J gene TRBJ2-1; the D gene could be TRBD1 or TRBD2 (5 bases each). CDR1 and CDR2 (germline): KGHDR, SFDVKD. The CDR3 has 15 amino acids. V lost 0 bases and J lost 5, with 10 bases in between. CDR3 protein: CATSDLGGWDNEQFF. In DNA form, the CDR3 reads TGTGCCACCAGTGATTTGGGGGGTTGGGACAATGAGCAGTTCTTC.

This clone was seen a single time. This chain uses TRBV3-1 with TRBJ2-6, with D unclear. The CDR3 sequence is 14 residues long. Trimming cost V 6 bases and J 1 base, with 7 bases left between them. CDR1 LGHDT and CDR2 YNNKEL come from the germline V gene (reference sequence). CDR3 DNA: TGTGCCAGCAGTCAGACATCTGGGGCCAACGTCCTGACTTTC. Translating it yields CASSQTSGANVLTF.

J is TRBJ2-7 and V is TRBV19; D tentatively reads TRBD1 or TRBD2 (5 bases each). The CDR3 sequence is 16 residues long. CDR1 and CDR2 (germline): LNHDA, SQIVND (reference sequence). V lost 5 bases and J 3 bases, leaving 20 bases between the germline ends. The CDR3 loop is CASSVGGHMAYYEQYF. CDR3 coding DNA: TGTGCCAGTAGTGTCGGAGGACACATGGCATACTACGAGCAGTACTTC.